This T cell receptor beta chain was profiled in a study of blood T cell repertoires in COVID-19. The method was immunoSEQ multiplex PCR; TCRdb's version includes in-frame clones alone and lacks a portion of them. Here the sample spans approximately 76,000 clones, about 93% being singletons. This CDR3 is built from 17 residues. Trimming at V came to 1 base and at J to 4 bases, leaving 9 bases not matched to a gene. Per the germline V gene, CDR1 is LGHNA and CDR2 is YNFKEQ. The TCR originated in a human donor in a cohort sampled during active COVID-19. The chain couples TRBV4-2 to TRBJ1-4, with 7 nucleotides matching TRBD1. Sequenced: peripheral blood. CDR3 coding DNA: TGTGCCAGCAGCCAAGCAAGTCCGGGACAGATTAATGAAAAACTGTTTTTT. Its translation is CASSQASPGQINEKLFF.